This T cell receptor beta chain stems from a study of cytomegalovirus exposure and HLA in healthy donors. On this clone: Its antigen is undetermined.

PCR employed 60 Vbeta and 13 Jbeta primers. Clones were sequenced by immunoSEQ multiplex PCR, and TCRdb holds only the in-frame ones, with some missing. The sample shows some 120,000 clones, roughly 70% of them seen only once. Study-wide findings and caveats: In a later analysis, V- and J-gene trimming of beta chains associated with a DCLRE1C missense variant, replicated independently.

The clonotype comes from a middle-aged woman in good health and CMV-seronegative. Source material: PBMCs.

The CDR3 loop reads CASSLEGGEQFF. CDR3 sequence (DNA): TGCGCCAGCAGCTTGGAAGGAGGCGAGCAGTTCTTC. V gene TRBV5-1 combines with J gene TRBJ2-1, with D perhaps TRBD2 (5 bases). Germline CDR1 reads SGHRS; CDR2 reads YFSETQ. CDR3 length: 12 residues. Trimming left V 0 bases short and J 10 bases short, with 8 bases between.